The 7 T cell receptor beta chains below come from one sample, sequenced in a study of cytomegalovirus exposure and HLA in healthy donors. The PCR was carried out with 60 Vbeta primers and 13 Jbeta primers. Measured with immunoSEQ multiplex PCR; TCRdb has only the in-frame clones, and not every one. The table lists some 150,000 clones, 68% of them singletons, with approximately 4.3% in the top ten. The sequenced sample was PBMCs. All receptors derive from a man in his 60s in good health and CMV-seronegative.

This chain links TRBV6-5 with TRBJ2-1, with 7 bases fitting TRBD2. Germline CDR1 and CDR2: MNHEY and SVGAGI. V trimming: 5 bases; J trimming: 3 bases; junction bases outside the gene matches: 4. CDR3 length: 14 amino acids. Here the CDR3 reads CASSAGVFYNEQFF. CDR3 DNA sequence: TGTGCCAGCAGTGCGGGAGTTTTCTACAATGAGCAGTTCTTC.

This clone was seen a handful of times. Other DNA sequences within the sample encode an identical CDR3. The chain employs TRBV5-1 and TRBJ2-7; 11 bases are shared with TRBD2. CDR1 SGHRS and CDR2 YFSETQ come from the germline V gene. The CDR3 runs 15 residues. Trimming took 3 bases from V and 2 from J; bases not matched to a gene: 4. The CDR3 reads CASSWGTSGTYEQYF. CDR3 coding DNA: TGCGCCAGCAGCTGGGGGACTAGCGGAACCTACGAGCAGTACTTC.

This clone was seen only a few times. The chain links TRBV6-1 to TRBJ2-7; 8 positions agree with TRBD2. The CDR3 covers 14 residues. V shed 4 bases, J shed 3 bases, and the junction held 5 bases outside the gene matches. CDR1 is MNHNS and CDR2 is SASEGT in the germline V gene. The CDR3 region has the DNA TGTGCCAGCAGTGCACTAGCGGCCGTCTACGAGCAGTACTTC. This translates into CASSALAAVYEQYF.

J is TRBJ2-7 and V is TRBV19, with D possibly TRBD1 on 6 matching bases. Looked up from germline, CDR1 is LNHDA and CDR2 is SQIVND (reference sequence). The ends were cut back, 5 bases at V and 5 bases at J, with 13 bases in the middle. The CDR3 is 13 residues long. CDR3 nucleotide sequence: TGTGCCAGTAGTTCGCAACAGGGAGACGAGCAGTACTTC. It is translated as CASSSQQGDEQYF.

The V call is TRBV27, the J call TRBJ1-1; 7 positions match TRBD1. The CDR3 length is 15 residues. From germline, CDR1 is MNHEY and CDR2 SMNVEV (reference sequence). V was pared by 10 bases and J by 0 bases, with 11 bases of the junction left unmatched. The CDR3 spells CATLGLQGLNTEAFF. CDR3 in DNA: TGTGCCACCCTAGGACTACAGGGGTTGAACACTGAAGCTTTCTTT.

Concerning this clone itself: This sample includes further DNA sequences coding for the same CDR3. V usage is TRBV18 and J usage is TRBJ2-2, with no clear D. CDR1 KGHSH and CDR2 LQKENI come from the germline V gene. V was pared by 3 bases and J by 0 bases, with 8 bases between. The CDR3 is made up of 15 amino acids. DNA for the CDR3: TGTGCCAGCTCACCGCGCGGTGCGAACACCGGGGAGCTGTTTTTT. This codes for CASSPRGANTGELFF.

The chain uses TRBV28 and TRBJ1-5; D is possibly TRBD1 (6 bases). Trimming pared 2 bases from V and 6 bases from J, leaving 14 bases between. The CDR3 loop spans 15 amino acids. Germline CDR1 and CDR2: MDHEN and SYDVKM. The CDR3 loop reads CASSLQGLVSQPQHF. The CDR3 region has the DNA TGTGCCAGCAGTTTACAGGGGCTTGTGAGTCAGCCCCAGCATTTT.